The sequence of this T cell receptor beta chain was determined in a study of cytomegalovirus exposure and HLA in healthy donors. V was cut by 1 base and J by 1 base, with 11 bases left in between. Germline V gene data show CDR1 as SGHNT and CDR2 as YENEEA. This CDR3 has 15 residues. PCR involved 60 Vbeta and 13 Jbeta primers. Libraries were prepared by immunoSEQ multiplex PCR; TCRdb keeps only in-frame clonotypes and omits some of them. The sample shows about 140,000 clones, 75% to 85% of them seen only once. The chain links TRBV11-3 to TRBJ2-7; a weak D match, TRBD2 (5 bases). Input material: PBMCs. This receptor was taken from a woman younger than 30 in good health and CMV-seropositive. The CDR3 sequence is CASSLGTSTSYEQYF. CDR3 coding DNA: TGTGCCAGCAGCTTAGGGACTTCTACTTCCTACGAGCAGTACTTC.